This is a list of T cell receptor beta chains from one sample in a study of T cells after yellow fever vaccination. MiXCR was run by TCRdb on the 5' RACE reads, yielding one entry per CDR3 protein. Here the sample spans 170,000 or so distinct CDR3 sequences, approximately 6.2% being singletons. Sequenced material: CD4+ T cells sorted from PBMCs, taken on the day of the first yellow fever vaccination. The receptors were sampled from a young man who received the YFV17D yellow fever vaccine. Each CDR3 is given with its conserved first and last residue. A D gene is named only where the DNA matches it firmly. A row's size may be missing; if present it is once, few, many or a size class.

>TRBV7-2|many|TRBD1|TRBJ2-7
TGTGCCAGCAGCTTAAGAGCGGACAGGGATACCTACGAGCAGTACTTC
CASSLRADRDTYEQYF
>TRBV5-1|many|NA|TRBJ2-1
TGCGCCAGCAGTGGGGGAGCGCCCTCCTACAATGAGCAGTTCTTC
CASSGGAPSYNEQFF
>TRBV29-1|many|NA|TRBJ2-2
TGCAGCGTTGACTCGTGGTACACCGGGGAGCTGTTTTTT
CSVDSWYTGELFF
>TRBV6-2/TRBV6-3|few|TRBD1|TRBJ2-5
TGTGCCAGCAGTTACTGGGACAGGGGCCTACAAGAGACCCAGTACTTC
CASSYWDRGLQETQYF
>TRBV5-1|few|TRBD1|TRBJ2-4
TGCGCCAGCAGCCTCCGGGACAGGGCCGCCATTCAGTACTTC
CASSLRDRAAIQYF
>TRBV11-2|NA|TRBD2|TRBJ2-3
TGTGCCAGCAGCTTAGTTTTTGGGCGGGGGGGCTTTATGAACACAGATACGCAGTATTTT
CASSLVFGRGGFMNTDTQYF
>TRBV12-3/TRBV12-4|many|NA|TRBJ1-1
TGTGCCAGCAGTCTAGGGGGGCTCGGGAGCACTGAAGCTTTCTTT
CASSLGGLGSTEAFF
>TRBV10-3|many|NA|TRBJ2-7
TGTGCCATCAGCCGGGACCGCTACGAGCAGTACTTC
CAISRDRYEQYF
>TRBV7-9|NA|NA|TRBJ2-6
TGTGCCAGCAGCTTAGCTCTGGACTCTGGGGCCAACGTCCTGACTTTC
CASSLALDSGANVLTF
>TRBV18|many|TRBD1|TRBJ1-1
TGTGCCAGCTCACCCGGACAGGAGAACACTGAAGCTTTCTTT
CASSPGQENTEAFF
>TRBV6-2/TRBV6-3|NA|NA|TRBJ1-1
TGTGCCAGCAGTTACTCCCAGGGCACTGAAGCTTTCTTT
CASSYSQGTEAFF
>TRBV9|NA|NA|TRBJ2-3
TGTGCCAGCAGCGTAGATGTTAGCACAGATACGCAGTATTTT
CASSVDVSTDTQYF
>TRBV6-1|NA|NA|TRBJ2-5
TGTGCCAGCAGACCCGGCCCACCAGGGACCCAGTACTTC
CASRPGPPGTQYF
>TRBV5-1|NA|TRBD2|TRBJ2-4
TGCGCCAGCAGCCCCGCCGGGACTAGCGGGGGGCAGTACTTC
CASSPAGTSGGQYF
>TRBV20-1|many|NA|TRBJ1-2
TGCAGTGCTACTATGGACAGCTATGGCTACACCTTC
CSATMDSYGYTF
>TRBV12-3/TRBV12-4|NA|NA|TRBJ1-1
TGTGCCAGCAGAACCTCTGGGGGCGAGGCTTTCTTT
CASRTSGGEAFF
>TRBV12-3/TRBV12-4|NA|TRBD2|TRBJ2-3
TGTGCCAGCAGACCAAGAAGCGGGGGCCCCAGCACAGATACGCAGTATTTT
CASRPRSGGPSTDTQYF
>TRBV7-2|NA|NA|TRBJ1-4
TGTGCCAGCAGCTTATTTTTGGAGAATGAAAAACTGTTTTTT
CASSLFLENEKLFF
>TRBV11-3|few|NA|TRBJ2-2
TGTGCCAGCAGCCGCCACGCCTCCGGGGGGAACACCGGGGAGCTGTTTTTT
CASSRHASGGNTGELFF
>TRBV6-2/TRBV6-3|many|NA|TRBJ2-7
TGTGCCAGCAGTGGGGGGACTTACGAGCAGTACTTC
CASSGGTYEQYF
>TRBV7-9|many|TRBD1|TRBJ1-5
TGTGCCAGCAGCTTGGGAGGGACAGGGGCACAGCCCCAGCATTTT
CASSLGGTGAQPQHF
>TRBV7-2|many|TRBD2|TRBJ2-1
TGTGCCAGCAGCTTAGTGGTTAGCGGGGGGGGTTCGCAGTTCTTC
CASSLVVSGGGSQFF
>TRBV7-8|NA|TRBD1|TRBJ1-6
TGTGCCAGCAGGGGGGACAGGGAGTCCTATAATTCACCCCTCCACTTT
CASRGDRESYNSPLHF
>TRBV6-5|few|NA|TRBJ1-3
TGTGCCAGCAGTTACTCCCGGGGGGGGCTGGGAAACACCATATATTTT
CASSYSRGGLGNTIYF
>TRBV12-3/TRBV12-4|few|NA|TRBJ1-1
TGTGCCAGCAGTTTGCAGGTTTTCAACACTGAAGCTTTCTTT
CASSLQVFNTEAFF
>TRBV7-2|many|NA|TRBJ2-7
TGTGCCAGCAGCTTACCGGTCACAGGGCACGAGCAGTACTTC
CASSLPVTGHEQYF
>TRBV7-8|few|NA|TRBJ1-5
TGTGCCAGCAGTTTTTCGGACGGTCAGCCCCAGCATTTT
CASSFSDGQPQHF
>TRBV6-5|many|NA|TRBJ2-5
TGTGCCAGCAGTTACTCGAAGACTCGGACGTTAGAGACCCAGTACTTC
CASSYSKTRTLETQYF
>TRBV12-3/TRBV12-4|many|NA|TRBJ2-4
TGTGCCAGCAGTGTGCGAGGGGGGGCCAAAAACATTCAGTACTTC
CASSVRGGAKNIQYF
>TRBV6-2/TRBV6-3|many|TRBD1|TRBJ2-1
TGTGCCAGCAGTACCCGACAGGGGACCTACAATGAGCAGTTCTTC
CASSTRQGTYNEQFF
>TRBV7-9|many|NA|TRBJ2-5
TGTGCCAGCAGCCCGGGAGCGCAGACCCAGTACTTC
CASSPGAQTQYF
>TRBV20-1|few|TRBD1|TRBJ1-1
TGCAGTGCTAGCGCGATACAGGGGACTGAAGCTTTCTTT
CSASAIQGTEAFF
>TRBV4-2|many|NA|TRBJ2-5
TGTGCCAGCAGCCAAGGGGGGAAAGAGACCCAGTACTTC
CASSQGGKETQYF
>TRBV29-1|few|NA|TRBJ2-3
TGCAGCGTGACGCCGTGGGCAGATACGCAGTATTTT
CSVTPWADTQYF
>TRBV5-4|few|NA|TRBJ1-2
TGTGCCAGCAGCTCCCAAACGGGGAGTGACTATGGCTACACCTTC
CASSSQTGSDYGYTF
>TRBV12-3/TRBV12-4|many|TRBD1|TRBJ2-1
TGTGCCAGCAGTTCTGGGGACAGGGTCAATGAGCAGTTCTTC
CASSSGDRVNEQFF